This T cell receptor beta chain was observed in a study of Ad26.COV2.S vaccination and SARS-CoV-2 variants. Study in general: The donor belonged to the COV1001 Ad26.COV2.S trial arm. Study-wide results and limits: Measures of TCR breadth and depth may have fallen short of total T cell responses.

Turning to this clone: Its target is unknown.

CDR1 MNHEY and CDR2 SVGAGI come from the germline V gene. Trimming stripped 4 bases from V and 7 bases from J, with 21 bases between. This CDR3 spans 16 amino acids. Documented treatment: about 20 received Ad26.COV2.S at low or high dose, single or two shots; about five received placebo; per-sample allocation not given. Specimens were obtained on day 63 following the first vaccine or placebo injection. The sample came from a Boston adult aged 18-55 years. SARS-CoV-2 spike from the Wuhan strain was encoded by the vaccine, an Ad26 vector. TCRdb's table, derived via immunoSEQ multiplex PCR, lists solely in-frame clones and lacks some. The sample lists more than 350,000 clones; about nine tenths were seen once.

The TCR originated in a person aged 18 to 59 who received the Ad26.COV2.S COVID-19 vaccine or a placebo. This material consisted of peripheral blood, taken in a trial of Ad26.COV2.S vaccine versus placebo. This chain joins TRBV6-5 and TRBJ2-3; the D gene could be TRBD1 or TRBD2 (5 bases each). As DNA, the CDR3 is TGTGCCAGCAGTTCCCCGACAAGAGGGGTAGGAAATACGCAGTATTTT. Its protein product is CASSSPTRGVGNTQYF.